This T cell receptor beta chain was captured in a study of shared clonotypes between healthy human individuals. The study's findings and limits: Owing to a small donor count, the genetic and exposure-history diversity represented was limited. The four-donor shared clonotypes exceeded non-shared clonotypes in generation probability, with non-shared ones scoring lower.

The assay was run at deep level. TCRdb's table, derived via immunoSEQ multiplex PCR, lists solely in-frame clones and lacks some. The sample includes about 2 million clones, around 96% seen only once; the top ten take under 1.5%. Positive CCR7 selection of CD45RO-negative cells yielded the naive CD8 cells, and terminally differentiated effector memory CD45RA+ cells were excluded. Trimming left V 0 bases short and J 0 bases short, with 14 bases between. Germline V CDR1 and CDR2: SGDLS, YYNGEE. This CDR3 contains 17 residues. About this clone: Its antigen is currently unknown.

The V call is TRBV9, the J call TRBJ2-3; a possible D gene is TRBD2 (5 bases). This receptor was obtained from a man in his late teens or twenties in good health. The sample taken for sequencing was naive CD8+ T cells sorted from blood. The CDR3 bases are TGTGCCAGCAGCGTAGCTTATTCGGCGGGTAGCACAGATACGCAGTATTTT. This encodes CASSVAYSAGSTDTQYF.